Here is one TCR beta chain with its context. Its matching antigen is unknown. Using immunoSEQ multiplex PCR, the repertoire was profiled, and TCRdb retains in-frame clones only, with some absent. This sample has roughly 260,000 clones; more than 85% occur once, and the top ten carry 0.55%. These data are taken from a study of T cell responses to AZD1222 COVID-19 vaccine. Germline trimming cut 5 bases from V and 5 bases from J; bases unmatched to any gene: 4. The CDR3 runs 14 residues. The germline gives CDR1 LNHNV, CDR2 YYDKDF (reference sequence). Findings and caveats of the study: Of the AZD1222 recipients, only 5 or 6 were seropositive at baseline. Among the donors, most were white British and more were female, and clonal diversity was possibly underestimated. Spike-specific TCRs gained breadth and depth after people received two AZD1222 doses.

The sample was peripheral blood, taken on day 0 of AZD1222 vaccination. The sequence was obtained from an adult in good health. This chain joins TRBV15 and TRBJ2-7; 12 positions agree with TRBD2. The CDR3 sequence: CATSGTSGLNEQYF. CDR3 DNA: TGTGCCACCAGCGGGACTAGCGGGCTCAACGAGCAGTACTTC.